Shown below are 8 T cell receptor beta chains from a single sample sequenced in a study of human T cells and chemical hapten exposure. MiXCR, run by TCRdb on the RACE reads, gives a single entry per CDR3 protein. This sample has approximately 92,000 distinct CDR3 sequences; approximately 10% occur once, and the top ten carry 2.5% to 4%. Noted time point: patch test 2, 6 weeks after DPC sensitization. As for treatment: therapeutic diphenylcyclopropenone sensitization with weekly scalp DPC. The specimen comprised whole blood, sampled in connection with sensitization to the hapten diphenylcyclopropenone (DPC). The receptors here all came from a woman in her forties with alopecia areata. Some clones in this sample may be carry-over from other donors' samples.

This clonotype came up many times. The chain combines TRBV7-2 with TRBJ2-7; 8 bases are a match to TRBD2. Germline CDR1 reads SGHTA; CDR2 reads FQGNSA. The trim removed 7 bases at V and 0 bases at J, leaving 5 bases unmatched. The CDR3 totals 14 residues. For the CDR3, the DNA is TGTGCCAGCACGCCGGGGGGGCGCTCCTACGAGCAGTACTTC. It is translated as CASTPGGRSYEQYF.

This clonotype was counted between two and nine times. This sequence joins TRBV6-2 or TRBV6-3 and TRBJ2-1; 9 bases are shared with TRBD2. V was clipped by 2 bases and J by 9 bases; unmatched bases: 8. Germline CDR1 reads MNHEY; CDR2 reads SVGEGT. This CDR3 spans 15 amino acids. CDR3 protein: CASSYMRGGPGEQFF. The CDR3 nucleotides are TGTGCCAGCAGTTACATGCGGGGGGGCCCCGGTGAGCAGTTCTTC.

This clonotype was seen at least ten times. This chain connects TRBV18 to TRBJ1-1, with TRBD1 matching 7 bases. Germline values: CDR1 KGHSH, CDR2 LQKENI. The CDR3 totals 16 residues. V lost 2 bases, J lost 4 bases, and 10 bases stayed unmatched. Written as DNA, the CDR3 is TGTGCCAGCTCACCAAACAGGGGAGGGGAGACCACTGAAGCTTTCTTT. It yields the protein CASSPNRGGETTEAFF.

This clonotype was found many times. This rearrangement joins TRBV20-1 to TRBJ2-7; D is ambiguous. The CDR3 loop spans 13 amino acids. With 6 bases removed from V and 2 bases from J, the gap between germline ends came to 14 bases. CDR1 is DFQATT and CDR2 is SNEGSKA in the germline V gene (reference sequence). Written as DNA, the CDR3 is TGCAGTGCCGGGCCGACGGCAACCTACGAGCAGTACTTC. It yields the protein CSAGPTATYEQYF.

Note on this clonotype: A read error is possible here, since a much larger clone lies one base away. This chain uses TRBV10-3 with TRBJ1-1; D remains ambiguous. V lost 6 bases and J lost 5, with 10 bases in between. Germline CDR1 and CDR2: ENHRY and SYGVKD. CDR3 size: 12 residues. The CDR3 is CAIRAGWTEAFF. The CDR3 region has the DNA TGTGCCATCAGGGCTGGCTGGACTGAAGCTTTCTTT.

This clonotype was seen a handful of times. The chain carries TRBV9 and TRBJ1-2, with TRBD1 as a possible D gene (5 bases). Trimming cost V 0 bases and J 3 bases, with 9 bases left between them. Germline V gene lookup returns CDR1 SGDLS and CDR2 YYNGEE. CDR3 length: 14 residues. As DNA, the CDR3 is TGTGCCAGCAGCGTAGACAGGCGCGACTATGGCTACACCTTC. It codes for CASSVDRRDYGYTF. The complete variable domain, with remaining parts taken from reference TRBV9 and TRBJ1-2, reads DSGVTQTPKHLITATGQRVTLRCSPRSGDLSVYWYQQSLDQGLQFLIQYYNGEERAKGNILERFSAQQFPDLHSELNLSSLELGDSALYFCASSVDRRDYGYTFGSGTRLTVV.

At least ten counts were recorded for this clonotype. This chain joins TRBV15 and TRBJ1-4; 7 bases align to TRBD1. The CDR3 runs to 16 residues. Germline CDR1 and CDR2: LNHNV and YYDKDF (reference sequence). After removal of 1 base from V and 4 bases from J, the junction contained 6 bases not matched to a gene. CDR3 nucleotide sequence: TGTGCCACCAGCAGAGGACAGGGAAGAAGTAATGAAAAACTGTTTTTT. This encodes CATSRGQGRSNEKLFF.

This clonotype was seen a few times. The chain combines TRBV4-2 with TRBJ1-2; D is undetermined. Trimming pared 2 bases from V and 8 bases from J, leaving 18 bases between. The CDR3 runs 15 residues. Germline V gene lookup returns CDR1 LGHNA and CDR2 YNFKEQ. The CDR3 loop is CASSQPQIGLGGYTF. CDR3 sequence (DNA): TGTGCCAGCAGCCAACCCCAGATAGGGCTGGGCGGCTACACCTTC.